The 2 T cell receptor beta chains given below trace back to one sample, sequenced in a study of T cell responses to AZD1222 COVID-19 vaccine. The method was immunoSEQ multiplex PCR; TCRdb's version includes in-frame clones alone and lacks a portion of them. The data hold about 150,000 clones, with around 93% observed a single time. The sample consisted of peripheral blood, taken 28 days after the second AZD1222 dose. These receptor sequences come from an adult who received the AZD1222 COVID-19 vaccine.

This clone was recorded only once. The rearrangement uses TRBV19 and TRBJ2-2; 12 nucleotides line up with TRBD1. Losses at the gene ends were 1 base for V and 4 bases for J; bases not matched to a gene: 4. This CDR3 spans 17 amino acids. The germline CDR1 and CDR2 sequences are LNHDA and SQIVND (reference sequence). The CDR3 loop reads CASSIGDRGPGTGELFF. CDR3 DNA: TGTGCCAGTAGTATAGGGGACAGGGGGCCCGGCACCGGGGAGCTGTTTTTT.

This chain connects TRBV5-6 to TRBJ2-4; TRBD1 or TRBD2 may be the D gene (5 bases each). Trimming left V 5 bases short and J 12 bases short, with 21 bases between. The CDR3 covers 14 residues. Germline V lookup: CDR1 SGHDT, CDR2 YYEEEE. CDR3 amino acids: CASRKSRGRQGQYF. The CDR3 region has the DNA TGTGCCAGCAGGAAATCCCGGGGCCGTCAGGGTCAGTACTTC.